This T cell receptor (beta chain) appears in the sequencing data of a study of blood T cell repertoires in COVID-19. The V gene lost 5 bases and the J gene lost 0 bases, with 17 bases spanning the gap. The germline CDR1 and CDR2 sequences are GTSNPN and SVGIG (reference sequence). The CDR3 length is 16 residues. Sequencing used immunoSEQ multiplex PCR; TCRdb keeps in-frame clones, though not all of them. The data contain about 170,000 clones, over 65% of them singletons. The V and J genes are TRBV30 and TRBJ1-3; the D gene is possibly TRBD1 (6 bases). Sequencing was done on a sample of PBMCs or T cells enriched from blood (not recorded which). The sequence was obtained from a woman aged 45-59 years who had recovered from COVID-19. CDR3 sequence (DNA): TGTGCCTGGGGGAGGATACGGGACAACTCTGGAAACACCATATATTTT. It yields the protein CAWGRIRDNSGNTIYF.